These 30 T cell receptor beta chains originate from one sample sequenced in a study of cytomegalovirus exposure and HLA in healthy donors. The PCR ran on 60 Vbeta and 13 Jbeta primers. TCRdb keeps only in-frame clones here, not all; method: immunoSEQ multiplex PCR. The table lists 90,000 to 100,000 clones, around a tenth of them singletons. Sequencing input: PBMCs. The receptors here all came from a man aged 45 to 65 in good health and CMV-seropositive.

The V call is TRBV19, the J call TRBJ2-5; 7 nucleotides match TRBD1. Germline loops: CDR1 LNHDA, CDR2 SQIVND (reference sequence). V was pared by 8 bases and J by 5 bases, with 8 bases of the junction left unmatched. The CDR3 spans 13 residues. The CDR3 bases are TGTGCCAGTCGGTTCGCGGACAGGGAGACCCAGTACTTC. Protein product: CASRFADRETQYF.

This clone has only a few counts. The J gene is TRBJ1-4, the V gene TRBV25-1, with TRBD1 as a possible D gene (6 bases). Trimming took off 2 bases at V and 3 bases at J, with 16 bases between the two ends. Germline V CDR1 and CDR2: MGHDK, SYGVNS. The CDR3 is 17 residues long. The CDR3 DNA is TGTGCCAGCAGTGAAGAGGGGGGGGCAGGGCCTAATGAAAAACTGTTTTTT. Translating gives CASSEEGGAGPNEKLFF. Full variable domain (missing parts from reference TRBV25-1 and TRBJ1-4): EADIYQTPRYLVIGTGKKITLECSQTMGHDKMYWYQQDPGMELHLIHYSYGVNSTEKGDLSSESTVSRIRTEHFPLTLESARPSHTSQYLCASSEEGGAGPNEKLFFGSGTQLSVL.

A word on this clone: Other nucleotide sequences in the sample specify the same CDR3. The chain recombines TRBV19 with TRBJ1-1; 8 nucleotides align to TRBD1. Germline V CDR1 and CDR2: LNHDA, SQIVND (reference sequence). V shed 1 base and J 0 bases; nucleotides not matched to a gene: 1. There are 15 residues in the CDR3. In nucleotides, the CDR3 is TGTGCCAGTAGTATAGGACAGGGGCTGAACACTGAAGCTTTCTTT. Residues: CASSIGQGLNTEAFF.

This clone has more than one count but fewer than ten. The rearrangement uses TRBV9 and TRBJ2-1; D is uncertain. CDR1 and CDR2 from the germline V gene are SGDLS and YYNGEE. V gave up 4 bases and J gave up 0 bases, with 11 bases separating them. This CDR3 is built from 15 residues. CDR3 DNA sequence: TGTGCCAGCAGCCTGGATTGGAGCTCCTACAATGAGCAGTTCTTC. This sequence encodes CASSLDWSSYNEQFF.

This clone was detected a few times. This chain joins TRBV28 and TRBJ2-1; D unresolved. Trimming shortened V by 10 bases and J by 8 bases, and 21 bases separated the two germline ends. The CDR3 length is 14 residues. Germline V gene data show CDR1 as MDHEN and CDR2 as SYDVKM. The CDR3 is CAIGDAPPGDEQFF. CDR3 nucleotides: TGTGCCATTGGAGACGCCCCCCCCGGCGATGAGCAGTTCTTC.

In its sample, this clone was seen a few times. A junction end diverges from the germline sequence, so it may reflect a read error. The CDR3 loop is CASSPGQGFRVFF. CDR3 nucleotides: TGTGCCAGCAGTCCTGGACAGGGTTTCCGAGTCTTCTTT. The gene calls are TRBV28 and TRBJ1-3; 8 bases match TRBD1. CDR3 length: 13 amino acids. Per the germline V gene, CDR1 is MDHEN and CDR2 is SYDVKM.

This clone was counted only a few times. CDR3 region: CATSYPRTGVLDTQYF. The CDR3 DNA is TGTGCCACCAGCTATCCCCGGACTGGGGTTTTGGATACGCAGTATTTT. This rearrangement joins TRBV15 to TRBJ2-3, with a tentative D call TRBD2 (5 bases). Trimming took 5 bases from V and 6 from J, leaving 21 bases between them. The CDR3 loop spans 16 amino acids. Germline CDR1 and CDR2: LNHNV and YYDKDF (reference sequence).

This clone has more than one count but fewer than ten. This sequence joins TRBV12-5 and TRBJ2-3; the match to TRBD1 covers 7 bases. CDR1 is LGHNT and CDR2 is FRNRAP in the germline V gene. This CDR3 has 15 amino acids. The trim removed 6 bases at V and 0 bases at J, leaving 6 bases unmatched. The CDR3 nucleotides read TGTGCTAGTGGCCTTCTACAGGGGAGCACAGATACGCAGTATTTT. Protein sequence: CASGLLQGSTDTQYF.

This clone was seen only a few times. This chain joins TRBV2 and TRBJ2-2; 7 positions match TRBD2. The CDR3 spans 16 residues. Unmatched junction bases numbered 11, after V lost 5 bases and J lost 5 bases. Germline V gene lookup returns CDR1 SNHLY and CDR2 FYNNEI. Here the CDR3 reads CASSRLGEGRTGELFF. CDR3 nucleotides: TGTGCCAGCAGTCGATTGGGGGAGGGCCGGACCGGGGAGCTGTTTTTT.

This clone was seen a few times. The chain is built from TRBV6-5 and TRBJ1-1, with a weak D call TRBD1 (6 bases). The CDR3 is 12 residues long. The V gene's germline CDR1 is MNHEY and CDR2 SVGAGI. V gave up 5 bases and J gave up 7 bases, with 11 bases separating them. In DNA form, the CDR3 reads TGTGCCAGCAGTCCAGGGGCTTTTGAAGCTTTCTTT. It encodes CASSPGAFEAFF.

This clone showed up just a few times. This chain uses TRBV15 with TRBJ2-6; weak D call: TRBD2 (6 bases). The V end was cut by 0 bases, the J end by 1 base, with 16 bases between. Germline loops: CDR1 LNHNV, CDR2 YYDKDF (reference sequence). The CDR3 is made up of 19 amino acids. The CDR3 loop is CATSRDKRGIESGANVLTF. The DNA for the CDR3 is TGTGCCACCAGCAGAGATAAACGCGGGATTGAGTCTGGGGCCAACGTCCTGACTTTC.

This clone was found a few times. The rearrangement links TRBV28 to TRBJ2-7; 11 bases fit TRBD2. Looked up from germline, CDR1 is MDHEN and CDR2 is SYDVKM. V lost 5 bases, J lost 7 bases, and 10 bases stayed unmatched. The CDR3 has 15 residues. In nucleotides, the CDR3 is TGTGCCAGCAGTATGGTAGCGGGAGGGCGGAAAGAGCAGTACTTC. Residues: CASSMVAGGRKEQYF.

This clone was seen more than once but under ten times. V and J are TRBV28 and TRBJ2-7; 7 nucleotides line up with TRBD2. The CDR3 sequence is 14 residues long. V was clipped by 2 bases and J by 6 bases; unmatched bases: 7. Germline loops: CDR1 MDHEN, CDR2 SYDVKM. The CDR3 DNA follows: TGTGCCAGCAGTTTAGGGGGAGGGGACGGCGAGCAGTACTTC. The encoded protein is CASSLGGGDGEQYF.

The J gene is TRBJ2-7, the V gene TRBV11-1; the match to TRBD1 covers 8 bases. With 3 bases clipped from V and 5 bases from J, the junction kept 9 bases outside the gene matches. The length of the CDR3 is 15 residues. From germline, CDR1 is SGHAT and CDR2 FQDESV (reference sequence). CDR3 in DNA: TGTGCCAGCAGCTTTCTTCCAGGGGGCTTCGACGAGCAGTACTTC. Amino acids: CASSFLPGGFDEQYF.

The CDR3 region has the DNA TGTGCCAGCAGCTTACTGGGACAGGGGGGAGAGACCCAGTACTTC. This translates into CASSLLGQGGETQYF. V is TRBV7-6 and J is TRBJ2-5; TRBD1 agrees at 11 bases. Germline trimming cut 2 bases from V and 4 bases from J; bases unmatched to any gene: 3. The CDR3 is made up of 15 amino acids. From germline, CDR1 is SGHVS and CDR2 FNYEAQ.

The CDR3 region is CASSLVAGSTDTQYF. The CDR3 DNA sequence: TGCGCCAGCAGCTTGGTAGCGGGGAGCACAGATACGCAGTATTTT. The chain employs TRBV5-1 and TRBJ2-3; 8 positions match TRBD2. Per germline, CDR1 SGHRS and CDR2 YFSETQ. The CDR3 consists of 15 residues. Trimming at V came to 0 bases and at J to 0 bases, leaving 0 bases not matched to a gene.

This clone showed up just a few times. This sequence joins TRBV30 and TRBJ2-5; possible D gene TRBD2, 5 bases. The length of the CDR3 is 14 residues. With 0 bases removed from V and 4 bases from J, the gap between germline ends came to 12 bases. The germline CDR1 and CDR2 sequences are GTSNPN and SVGIG (reference sequence). CDR3 sequence (DNA): TGTGCCTGGAGTGTTGGGTGGGCGGGAGAGACCCAGTACTTC. Protein product: CAWSVGWAGETQYF.

This clone has a handful of counts. The CDR3, as DNA: TGTGCCAGCAGCGTAGACGGGACAGCCTCTTACGAGCAGTACTTC. Protein product: CASSVDGTASYEQYF. The V call is TRBV6-1, the J call TRBJ2-7; 7 bases match TRBD1. The J segment lost 4 bases and the V segment lost 6 bases, leaving 12 bases of the junction unmatched. CDR1 is MNHNS and CDR2 is SASEGT in the germline V gene. CDR3 length equals 15 residues.

The chain is built from TRBV6-5 and TRBJ1-1; D gene ambiguous. V was cut by 7 bases and J by 3 bases, with 18 bases left in between. Germline CDR1 reads MNHEY; CDR2 reads SVGAGI. This CDR3 contains 15 residues. The CDR3 nucleotides are TGTGCCAGCACAATAGGTAAAGGGAGGTACACTGAAGCTTTCTTT. It encodes CASTIGKGRYTEAFF.

This chain joins TRBV7-8 and TRBJ2-7, with TRBD2 matching 14 bases. Unmatched junction bases numbered 7, after V lost 4 bases and J lost 5 bases. Germline V gene data show CDR1 as SGHVS and CDR2 as FQNEAQ. This CDR3 has 16 residues. The CDR3 loop is CASSSKGLAGVDEQYF. In nucleotides, the CDR3 is TGTGCCAGCAGCTCAAAGGGACTAGCGGGAGTGGACGAGCAGTACTTC.

This clone was counted a few times. The chain recombines TRBV25-1 with TRBJ1-1; the match to TRBD1 covers 10 bases. The ends lost 7 bases at V and 4 bases at J; junction bases unmatched: 6. The CDR3 runs 14 residues. The germline CDR1 and CDR2 sequences are MGHDK and SYGVNS. CDR3 nucleotide sequence: TGTGCCAGCACCCCGACAGGGGGCGGCACTGAAGCTTTCTTT. Protein sequence: CASTPTGGGTEAFF.

This clone turned up a few times. V is TRBV14 and J is TRBJ2-2, with D hard to call. The CDR3 has 15 residues. CDR1 is SGHDN and CDR2 is FVKESK in the germline V gene. V was trimmed by 4 bases and J by 3 bases, leaving 12 bases between them. This CDR3 reads CASSLPWRYTGELFF. CDR3 in DNA: TGTGCCAGCAGCCTTCCGTGGCGGTACACCGGGGAGCTGTTTTTT.

The V and J genes are TRBV10-3 and TRBJ2-5; the D gene is possibly TRBD2 (7 bases). The CDR3 covers 14 residues. Trimming took 3 bases from V and 0 from J, leaving 8 bases between them. Germline V gives CDR1 ENHRY, CDR2 SYGVKD. The CDR3 region is CAISEGGDQETQYF. CDR3 coding DNA: TGTGCCATCAGTGAAGGGGGGGACCAAGAGACCCAGTACTTC.

The sample holds a few counts of this clone. The chain uses TRBV5-1 and TRBJ1-1; D perhaps matches TRBD1 (5 bases). With 0 bases removed from V and 11 bases from J, the gap between germline ends came to 14 bases. Per germline, CDR1 SGHRS and CDR2 YFSETQ. This CDR3 contains 13 residues. CDR3 sequence (DNA): TGCGCCAGCAGCTTGGCGGGGGGGGACGGGGCTTTCTTT. This translates into CASSLAGGDGAFF.

This clone was seen a few times. J is TRBJ2-3 and V is TRBV28, with 7 bases identical to TRBD2. The CDR3 covers 16 residues. Germline V gene data show CDR1 as MDHEN and CDR2 as SYDVKM. V shed 8 bases, J shed 2 bases, and the junction held 13 bases outside the gene matches. The DNA of the CDR3 is TGTGCCAGCGGTGTGGGGTCGCGGGAGCCCACAGATACGCAGTATTTT. Protein: CASGVGSREPTDTQYF.

This clone came up a few times. The chain employs TRBV27 and TRBJ2-3, with a possible D match to TRBD1 (7 bases). Deletions cut 1 base from V and 0 bases from J, with 11 bases between. Germline V lookup: CDR1 MNHEY, CDR2 SMNVEV (reference sequence). The CDR3 contains 16 residues. CDR3 in DNA: TGTGCCAGCAGTTTATTGGCAGGGGGGAGCACAGATACGCAGTATTTT. Protein product: CASSLLAGGSTDTQYF.

The chain is built from TRBV30 and TRBJ1-2; 7 bases agree with TRBD1. J lost 8 bases, V lost 5 bases, and 8 bases had no gene match. This CDR3 spans 12 amino acids. Germline loops: CDR1 GTSNPN, CDR2 SVGIG (reference sequence). Here the CDR3 DNA reads TGTGCCTGGGCGGGACAGCCTGGAGGCTACACCTTC. It codes for CAWAGQPGGYTF.

This clone was counted a few times. This rearrangement joins TRBV14 to TRBJ2-5, with 10 bases fitting TRBD2. The CDR3 runs 16 residues. V gave up 4 bases and J gave up 4 bases; unmatched junction bases: 9. Germline CDR1 is SGHDN and CDR2 is FVKESK. CDR3 protein: CASSRGLAEPPETQYF. For the CDR3, the DNA is TGTGCCAGCAGCCGAGGACTAGCGGAGCCGCCAGAGACCCAGTACTTC.

In this sample, this clone turned up a few times. The chain combines TRBV28 with TRBJ2-7; maybe TRBD1 (7 bases). CDR3 length equals 17 residues. The V end lost 8 bases, the J end lost 6 bases, and 29 bases lay between the germline ends. Germline CDR1 reads MDHEN; CDR2 reads SYDVKM. This chain's CDR3 is CASGSPAQGGPSSEQYF. The DNA of the CDR3 is TGTGCCAGCGGGTCGCCGGCTCAGGGGGGTCCTTCGTCCGAGCAGTACTTC.

The table lists this clone with a few counts. The rearrangement links TRBV27 to TRBJ2-1, with D possibly TRBD2 on 6 matching bases. CDR1 is MNHEY, CDR2 SMNVEV, per germline (reference sequence). The CDR3 consists of 14 residues. V was trimmed by 8 bases and J by 4 bases, leaving 15 bases between them. The DNA of the CDR3 is TGTGCCAGCGGTCCGGGACTTCTTTACAATGAGCAGTTCTTC. Translation: CASGPGLLYNEQFF.